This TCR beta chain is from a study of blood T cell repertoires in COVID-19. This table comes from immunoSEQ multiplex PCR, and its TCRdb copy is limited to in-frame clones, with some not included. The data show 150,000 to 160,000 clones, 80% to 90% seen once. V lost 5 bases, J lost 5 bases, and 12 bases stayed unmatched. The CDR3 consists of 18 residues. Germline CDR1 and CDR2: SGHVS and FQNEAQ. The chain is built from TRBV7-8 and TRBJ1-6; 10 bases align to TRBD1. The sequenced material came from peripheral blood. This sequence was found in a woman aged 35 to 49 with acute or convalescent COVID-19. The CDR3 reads CASSQPRGTGVDNSPLHF. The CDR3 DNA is TGTGCCAGCAGCCAACCGAGGGGGACAGGGGTCGATAATTCACCCCTCCACTTT.